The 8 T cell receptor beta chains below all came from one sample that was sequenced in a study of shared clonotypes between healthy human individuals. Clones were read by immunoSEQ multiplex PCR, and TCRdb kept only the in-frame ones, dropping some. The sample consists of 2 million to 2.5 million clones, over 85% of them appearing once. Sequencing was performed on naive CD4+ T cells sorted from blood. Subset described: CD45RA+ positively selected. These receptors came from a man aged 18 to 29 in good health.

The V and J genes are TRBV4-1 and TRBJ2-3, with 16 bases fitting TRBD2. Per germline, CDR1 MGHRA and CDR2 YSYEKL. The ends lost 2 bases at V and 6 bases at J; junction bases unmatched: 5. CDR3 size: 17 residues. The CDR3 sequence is CASSQTGTSGGEDTQYF. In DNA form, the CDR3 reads TGCGCCAGCAGCCAAACAGGGACTAGCGGGGGGGAGGATACGCAGTATTTT.

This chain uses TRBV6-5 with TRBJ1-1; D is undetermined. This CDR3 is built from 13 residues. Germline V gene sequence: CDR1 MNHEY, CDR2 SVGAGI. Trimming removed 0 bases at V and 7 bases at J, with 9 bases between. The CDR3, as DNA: TGTGCCAGCAGTTACTCGGGTCAGAGTGAAGCTTTCTTT. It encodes CASSYSGQSEAFF.

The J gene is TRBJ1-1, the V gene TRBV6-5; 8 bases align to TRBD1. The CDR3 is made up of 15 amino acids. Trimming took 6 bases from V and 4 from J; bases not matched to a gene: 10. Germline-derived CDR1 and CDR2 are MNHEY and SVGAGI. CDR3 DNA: TGTGCCAGCAGCAAGACTCAGGGGGCTGGCACTGAAGCTTTCTTT. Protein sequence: CASSKTQGAGTEAFF.

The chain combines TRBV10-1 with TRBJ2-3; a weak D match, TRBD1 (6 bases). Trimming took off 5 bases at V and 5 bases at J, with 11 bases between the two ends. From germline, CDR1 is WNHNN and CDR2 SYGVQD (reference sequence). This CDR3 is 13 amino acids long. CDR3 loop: CASSKGVLDTQYF. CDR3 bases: TGCGCCAGCAGTAAGGGGGTCTTAGATACGCAGTATTTT.

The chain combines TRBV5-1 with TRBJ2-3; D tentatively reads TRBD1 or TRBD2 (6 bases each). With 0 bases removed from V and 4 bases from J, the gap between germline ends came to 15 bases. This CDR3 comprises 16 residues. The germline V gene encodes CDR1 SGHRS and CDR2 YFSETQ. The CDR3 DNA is TGCGCCAGCAGCTTGGTGACAGGTTGGGAGGCAGATACGCAGTATTTT. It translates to CASSLVTGWEADTQYF.

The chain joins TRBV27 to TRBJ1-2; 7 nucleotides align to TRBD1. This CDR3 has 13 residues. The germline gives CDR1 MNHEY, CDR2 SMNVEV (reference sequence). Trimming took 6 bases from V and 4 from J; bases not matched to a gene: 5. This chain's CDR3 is CASRGDSLYGYTF. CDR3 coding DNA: TGTGCCAGCAGAGGGGACAGCCTCTATGGCTACACCTTC.

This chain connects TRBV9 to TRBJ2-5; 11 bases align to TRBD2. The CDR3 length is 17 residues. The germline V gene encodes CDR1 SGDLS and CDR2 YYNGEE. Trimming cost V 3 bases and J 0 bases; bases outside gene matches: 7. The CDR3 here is CASSGVGTSGYQETQYF. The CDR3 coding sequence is TGTGCCAGCAGCGGGGTGGGGACTAGCGGATACCAAGAGACCCAGTACTTC.

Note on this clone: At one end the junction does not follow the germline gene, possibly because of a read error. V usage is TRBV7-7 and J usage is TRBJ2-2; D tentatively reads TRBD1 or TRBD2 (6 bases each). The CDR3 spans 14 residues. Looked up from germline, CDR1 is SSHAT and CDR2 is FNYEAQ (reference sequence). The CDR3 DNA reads TGTGCTAGCAGCTTAGGGGGGTCCCGAGGAGAGCTGTTTTTT. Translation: CASSLGGSRGELFF.